The 18 T cell receptor beta chains below were found in one sample sequenced in a study of T cell responses to AZD1222 COVID-19 vaccine. The table came from immunoSEQ multiplex PCR; TCRdb's copy has only in-frame clones and leaves some out. This sample has fewer than 110,000 clones, with 75% to 90% found just once. Here the sequenced sample was peripheral blood, taken on day 0 of AZD1222 vaccination. Source of these receptors: an adult in good health.

The chain has TRBV4-2 and TRBJ2-2, with a possible D match to TRBD2 (6 bases). Trimming cost V 0 bases and J 1 base, with 15 bases left between them. This CDR3 has 18 amino acids. Germline assignment: CDR1 LGHNA and CDR2 YNFKEQ. The CDR3 protein is CASSQERSRRGNTGELFF. In DNA, the CDR3 is TGTGCCAGCAGCCAAGAGAGGTCTAGGAGGGGGAACACCGGGGAGCTGTTTTTT.

V is TRBV29-1 and J is TRBJ1-1; D call uncertain. Germline V gene lookup returns CDR1 SQVTM and CDR2 ANQGSEA. V lost 8 bases and J 0 bases, leaving 16 bases between the germline ends. The CDR3 totals 14 residues. The CDR3 protein is CSKDVGYLNTEAFF. For the CDR3, the DNA is TGCAGCAAAGATGTGGGGTATTTGAACACTGAAGCTTTCTTT.

The CDR3 loop is CASSFRPWGENYEQYF. Here the CDR3 DNA reads TGTGCCAGCAGCTTCCGGCCTTGGGGGGAGAACTACGAGCAGTACTTC. The chain links TRBV5-5 to TRBJ2-7; tentative D call: TRBD2 (6 bases). The V gene lost 2 bases and the J gene lost 3 bases, with 18 bases spanning the gap. Germline V CDR1 and CDR2: SGHKS, YYEKEE (reference sequence). This CDR3 has 16 residues.

The rearrangement uses TRBV18 and TRBJ1-3; tentative D call: TRBD1 (6 bases). Trimming left V 4 bases short and J 4 bases short, with 11 bases between. CDR1 KGHSH and CDR2 LQKENI come from the germline V gene. The CDR3 has 14 residues. CDR3 bases: TGTGCCAGCTCACTCGGACAGACGGGAAACACCATATATTTT. Encoded protein: CASSLGQTGNTIYF.

V gene TRBV7-2 combines with J gene TRBJ1-4; tentatively, D is TRBD1 (5 bases). The germline CDR1 and CDR2 sequences are SGHTA and FQGNSA. V was shortened by 1 base and J by 8 bases, with 11 bases between the two germline ends. CDR3 length equals 14 residues. DNA for the CDR3: TGTGCCAGCAGCTTAGGGCAGGGTACCGAAAAACTGTTTTTT. Translated, it gives CASSLGQGTEKLFF.

In this sample, this clone turned up once. This chain links TRBV6-5 with TRBJ2-7; D possibly matches TRBD1 or TRBD2 (6 bases each). CDR3 size: 13 residues. Germline CDR1 is MNHEY and CDR2 is SVGAGI. V dropped 11 bases and J dropped 3 bases, with 17 bases sitting between them. The CDR3 region has the DNA TGTGCCGCTCAGAAGAGGGGGGTCTACGAGCAGTACTTC. Protein product: CAAQKRGVYEQYF.

This sequence joins TRBV3-1 (or the pseudogene TRBV3-2) and TRBJ2-4; TRBD2 might be the D (5 bases). Germline CDR1 and CDR2: LGHDT and YNNKEL (reference sequence). V shed 1 base and J shed 4 bases, with 11 bases lying between them. The CDR3 runs to 15 residues. Here the CDR3 reads CASSQVGSPKNIQYF. In nucleotides, the CDR3 is TGTGCCAGCAGCCAAGTGGGGAGCCCTAAAAACATTCAGTACTTC.

V usage is TRBV7-2 and J usage is TRBJ1-1; D is ambiguous. The CDR3 extends over 14 amino acids. Per the germline V gene, CDR1 is SGHTA and CDR2 is FQGNSA. V lost 6 bases to trimming and J lost 10 bases, with 21 bases between them. The CDR3 loop reads CASRPSVADLGAFF. The DNA of the CDR3 is TGTGCCAGCAGGCCGTCGGTAGCCGATCTTGGAGCTTTCTTT. Based on the CDR3 plus reference TRBV7-2 and TRBJ1-1, the full variable domain is GAGVSQSPSNKVTEKGKDVELRCDPISGHTALYWYRQSLGQGLEFLIYFQGNSAPDKSGLPSDRFSAERTGGSVSTLTIQRTQQEDSAVYLCASRPSVADLGAFFGQGTRLTVV.

The V call is TRBV19, the J call TRBJ1-5; weak D call: TRBD1 (6 bases). The length of the CDR3 is 15 residues. Trimming took 3 bases from V and 4 from J, leaving 13 bases between them. Germline V gene sequence: CDR1 LNHDA, CDR2 SQIVND (reference sequence). The CDR3 loop is CASSIFTGQNQPQHF. In DNA, the CDR3 is TGTGCCAGTAGTATCTTCACGGGACAAAATCAGCCCCAGCATTTT.

The chain has TRBV14 and TRBJ2-1; weak D call: TRBD2 (6 bases). Trimming pared 5 bases from V and 5 bases from J, leaving 16 bases between. The CDR3 is made up of 15 amino acids. Looked up from germline, CDR1 is SGHDN and CDR2 is FVKESK. Written as DNA, the CDR3 is TGTGCCAGCAGCACCCCCGGGACTGCGGACAATGAGCAGTTCTTC. Its protein is CASSTPGTADNEQFF. The full variable domain, with the rest looked up from reference TRBV14 and TRBJ2-1, is EAGVTQFPSHSVIEKGQTVTLRCDPISGHDNLYWYRRVMGKEIKFLLHFVKESKQDESGMPNNRFLAERTGGTYSTLKVQPAELEDSGVYFCASSTPGTADNEQFFGPGTRLTVL.

J is TRBJ2-5 and V is TRBV3-1 (or the pseudogene TRBV3-2); D is undetermined. The CDR3 runs to 12 residues. Germline V gene data show CDR1 as LGHDT and CDR2 as YNNKEL (reference sequence). Trimming left V 2 bases short and J 3 bases short, with 4 bases between. In DNA, the CDR3 is TGTGCCAGCAGCCAACCTAAAGAGACCCAGTACTTC. This sequence encodes CASSQPKETQYF.

The chain uses TRBV9 and TRBJ2-3; a weak D match, TRBD1 (5 bases). The CDR3 runs to 16 residues. Trimming left V 3 bases short and J 1 base short, with 15 bases between. The germline CDR1 and CDR2 sequences are SGDLS and YYNGEE. The CDR3 DNA is TGTGCCAGCAGCGCCCGTCTAGGGGCCGGCACAGATACGCAGTATTTT. This sequence encodes CASSARLGAGTDTQYF.

J is TRBJ1-1 and V is TRBV24-1, with TRBD1 matching 8 bases. V shed 2 bases, J shed 3 bases, and the junction held 7 bases outside the gene matches. The germline V gene has CDR1 KGHDR and CDR2 SFDVKD. CDR3 size: 16 residues. CDR3: CATSDSGGRGYTEAFF. CDR3 DNA: TGTGCCACCAGTGATTCAGGGGGCAGGGGATACACTGAAGCTTTCTTT.

The chain couples TRBV9 to TRBJ2-3, with TRBD2 matching 10 bases. This CDR3 region has 15 residues. Germline lookup yields CDR1 SGDLS and CDR2 YYNGEE. J was trimmed by 6 bases and V by 0 bases; bases with no gene match: 4. CDR3 DNA: TGTGCCAGCAGCGTAGTAGAACTAGCGGGGGATACGCAGTATTTT. It codes for CASSVVELAGDTQYF.

This clone came up a few times. In DNA form, the CDR3 reads TGTGCCAGTAGTATAGGGATCGTGGGGAGCTCTGGAAACACCATATATTTT. It codes for CASSIGIVGSSGNTIYF. The chain uses TRBV19 and TRBJ1-3; D remains ambiguous. CDR1 LNHDA and CDR2 SQIVND come from the germline V gene (reference sequence). The CDR3 covers 17 residues. Trimming took 1 base from V and 0 from J, leaving 13 bases between them.

The V gene is TRBV6-5, the J gene TRBJ1-2; TRBD1 matches 11 bases. J lost 8 bases, V lost 8 bases, and 7 bases had no gene match. CDR1 and CDR2 from the germline V gene are MNHEY and SVGAGI. The CDR3 spans 13 residues. CDR3 protein: CASRGTGGYGYTF. In DNA form, the CDR3 reads TGTGCCAGCCGGGGGACAGGGGGATACGGCTACACCTTC.

The chain is built from TRBV6-5 and TRBJ2-3, with 12 bases identical to TRBD2. V dropped 5 bases and J dropped 4; count of bases not matched to a gene: 4. The CDR3 consists of 15 residues. Germline V CDR1 and CDR2: MNHEY, SVGAGI. CDR3 sequence (DNA): TGTGCCAGCAGTCGTCTAGCGGGGGGGGCAGATACGCAGTATTTT. Protein: CASSRLAGGADTQYF.

The chain carries TRBV10-3 and TRBJ1-3; 9 nucleotides match TRBD1. The CDR3 covers 14 residues. CDR1 and CDR2 from the germline V gene are ENHRY and SYGVKD. V was pared by 6 bases and J by 1 base, with 1 base of the junction left unmatched. CDR3 DNA sequence: TGTGCCATCAGAGGACAGGGGTCTGGAAACACCATATATTTT. It codes for CAIRGQGSGNTIYF.